This paragraph reports one T cell receptor (beta chain). This clone showed up just once. No antigen is known for it. No much larger clone is present one base from it, and per-base qualities are unavailable. Libraries were constructed by the immunoSEQ multiplex PCR assay. The table comes from immuneACCESS by way of TCRdb, which keeps in-frame sequences with V and J called. Part of the clones is missing from these tables; in studies checked, under half for an unresolved V gene and the rest for unknown reasons. This sample has fewer than 40,000 clones in its table, and more than 90% of those were observed once. In total, the top ten clones hold around 0.4% of the sample. This record comes from a study of T cell changes during pregnancy in multiple sclerosis (dated by TCRdb to about 2019). Regarding the research as a whole: The study examined how the T cell repertoire changed over the course of pregnancy in women with multiple sclerosis.

Inclusive of the bounding cysteine and phenylalanine, the CDR3 is 17 residues long. The DNA shown is the 51-base CDR3, in frame from base 1. CDR1 and CDR2 (SGHDT, YYEEEE) derive from the germline V gene. Trimming at the junction amounts to 1 base on V and 0 bases on J, and the germline ends lie 11 bases apart. This TCR was recovered from a female donor in good health, enrolled as a control in a pregnancy study. The sequencing used CD4+ T cells from peripheral blood mononuclear cells, collected in the second trimester of pregnancy. The chain is made from TRBV5-6 and TRBJ2-6, with the D gene not confidently named. The DNA sequence reads TGTGCCAGCAGCTTGCAGGCCCCCTTCTCTGGGGCCAACGTCCTGACTTTC. Translated, it reads CASSLQAPFSGANVLTF.